These 15 T cell receptor beta chains originate from one sample sequenced in a study of T cells in localized non-small cell lung cancer. Method: immunoSEQ multiplex PCR; TCRdb's copy keeps in-frame clones and lacks some. This sample carries some 10,000 clones, over 65% of them seen once, and the ten largest clones take about 33%. The input for sequencing was peripheral blood, taken before any cancer treatment. The source of these receptors is a male donor aged 60 or older with stage I lung adenocarcinoma.

This clone was picked up a small number of times. This chain links TRBV5-1 with TRBJ2-3; D is undetermined. The CDR3 sequence is 15 residues long. Per germline, CDR1 SGHRS and CDR2 YFSETQ. Trimming took off 2 bases at V and 2 bases at J, with 12 bases between the two ends. CDR3: CASSFQQPSTDTQYF. The CDR3, as DNA: TGCGCCAGCAGCTTCCAACAGCCTTCCACAGATACGCAGTATTTT.

This sequence joins TRBV5-4 and TRBJ2-7, with D hard to call. CDR3 length equals 16 residues. V lost 4 bases, J lost 2 bases, and 19 bases lay in between. Germline CDR1 reads SGHNT; CDR2 reads YYREEE (reference sequence). CDR3 coding DNA: TGTGCCAGCAGCCAAGGCGTGAGCAGTGGGGCCTACGAGCAGTACTTC. Protein sequence: CASSQGVSSGAYEQYF.

V gene TRBV7-9 combines with J gene TRBJ1-3; the D is unclear. V lost 1 base and J 4 bases, leaving 11 bases between the germline ends. The CDR3 consists of 15 residues. Looked up from germline, CDR1 is SEHNR and CDR2 is FQNEAQ (reference sequence). CDR3 protein: CASSLGVITGNTIYF. CDR3 nucleotide sequence: TGTGCCAGCAGCTTAGGTGTTATTACGGGAAACACCATATATTTT.

The V and J genes are TRBV2 and TRBJ2-3; 8 nucleotides match TRBD1. CDR1 and CDR2 (germline): SNHLY, FYNNEI. Losses at the gene ends were 9 bases for V and 0 bases for J; bases not matched to a gene: 8. The CDR3 is made up of 15 amino acids. The CDR3 region is CARAGQGSSTDTQYF. The DNA of the CDR3 is TGTGCCAGGGCCGGACAGGGATCTAGCACAGATACGCAGTATTTT.

The V and J genes are TRBV5-1 and TRBJ2-2; possible D gene TRBD1, 6 bases. The CDR3 sequence is 15 residues long. Per the germline V gene, CDR1 is SGHRS and CDR2 is YFSETQ. V lost 3 bases and J 0 bases, leaving 9 bases between the germline ends. The CDR3 DNA reads as TGCGCCAGCAGCTCCAGGGGAACGAACACCGGGGAGCTGTTTTTT. Its protein is CASSSRGTNTGELFF.

The rearrangement uses TRBV4-1 and TRBJ2-7, with D unclear. Germline V gene sequence: CDR1 MGHRA, CDR2 YSYEKL. The CDR3 loop spans 14 amino acids. V gave up 4 bases and J gave up 5 bases, with 15 bases separating them. The CDR3 spells CASSPGSLFHEQYF. CDR3 bases: TGCGCCAGCAGCCCCGGGTCCCTATTCCACGAGCAGTACTTC.

This CDR3 reads CASSIGFGTGSPEAFF. The CDR3 region has the DNA TGTGCCAGTAGTATAGGCTTCGGGACAGGGTCCCCTGAAGCTTTCTTT. This chain joins TRBV19 and TRBJ1-1; 9 bases agree with TRBD1. The ends lost 1 base at V and 6 bases at J; junction bases unmatched: 9. CDR3 length: 16 amino acids. Germline V lookup: CDR1 LNHDA, CDR2 SQIVND (reference sequence).

The chain links TRBV19 to TRBJ2-7; weak D call: TRBD1 (7 bases). Per germline, CDR1 LNHDA and CDR2 SQIVND (reference sequence). The CDR3 contains 15 residues. V lost 2 bases and J lost 1, with 12 bases in between. CDR3 in DNA: TGTGCCAGTAGTATAAATCCAGGGGGGTCCTACGAGCAGTACTTC. This encodes CASSINPGGSYEQYF.

This clone was seen a handful of times. The chain joins TRBV6-5 to TRBJ2-7; D remains ambiguous. CDR1 and CDR2 from the germline V gene are MNHEY and SVGAGI. The V end lost 2 bases, the J end lost 3 bases, and 14 bases lay between the germline ends. The CDR3 covers 15 residues. CDR3 in DNA: TGTGCCAGCAGTTACCAACTATCAAGCTTCTACGAGCAGTACTTC. It yields the protein CASSYQLSSFYEQYF.

The V gene is TRBV10-3, the J gene TRBJ1-3; 9 nucleotides agree with TRBD1. Germline values: CDR1 ENHRY, CDR2 SYGVKD. There are 12 residues in the CDR3. The trim removed 3 bases at V and 14 bases at J, leaving 5 bases unmatched. The CDR3 DNA is TGTGCCATCAGTGAATGGGACAGGGCCGTATATTTT. It yields the protein CAISEWDRAVYF.

This chain uses TRBV4-3 with TRBJ2-1; tentatively, D is TRBD2 (7 bases). Germline-derived CDR1 and CDR2 are LGHNA and YSLEER. The CDR3 consists of 12 residues. The ends were cut back, 3 bases at V and 9 bases at J, with 9 bases in the middle. CDR3 in DNA: TGCGCCAGCAGCCAGGGGGGGGCTGAGCAGTTCTTC. Its translation is CASSQGGAEQFF.

The chain joins TRBV10-3 to TRBJ2-3; D may be TRBD1 (6 bases). V lost 6 bases, J lost 4 bases, and 11 bases lay in between. The CDR3 extends over 13 amino acids. Per germline, CDR1 ENHRY and CDR2 SYGVKD. The DNA of the CDR3 is TGTGCCATCAGGGGGGCGCTGGCAGATACGCAGTATTTT. This translates into CAIRGALADTQYF.

The CDR3 sequence is CASSPHPAGGAKNIQYF. Written as DNA, the CDR3 is TGTGCCAGCAGCCCGCACCCAGCGGGGGGAGCCAAAAACATTCAGTACTTC. The chain links TRBV11-2 to TRBJ2-4; 9 nucleotides line up with TRBD2. There are 17 residues in the CDR3. J lost 0 bases, V lost 5 bases, and 8 bases had no gene match. In germline, CDR1 is SGHAT, CDR2 FQNNGV.

V is TRBV10-3 and J is TRBJ2-5; perhaps D is TRBD1 or TRBD2 (5 bases each). This CDR3 comprises 14 residues. The germline V and J ends were trimmed by 1 base and 1 base, with 7 bases remaining between them. Per the germline V gene, CDR1 is ENHRY and CDR2 is SYGVKD. The CDR3 spells CAISELGTQETQYF. In DNA form, the CDR3 reads TGTGCCATCAGTGAGTTGGGGACCCAAGAGACCCAGTACTTC.

This clone has a handful of counts. V gene TRBV4-2 combines with J gene TRBJ2-7; D assignment may be TRBD1 or TRBD2 (5 bases each). Germline V gene lookup returns CDR1 LGHNA and CDR2 YNFKEQ. The germline V and J ends were trimmed by 1 base and 2 bases, with 12 bases remaining between them. The CDR3 is 15 amino acids. Here the CDR3 reads CASSQVPGAPYEQYF. Written as DNA, the CDR3 is TGTGCCAGCAGCCAAGTTCCCGGGGCACCCTACGAGCAGTACTTC.